Listed here is a single TCR beta chain. As yet, its antigen is unknown. The CDR3 length is 13 residues. V shed 6 bases and J shed 6 bases, with 12 bases lying between them. The germline gives CDR1 MNHNS, CDR2 SASEGT. This sample was taken from a study of blood T cells in healthy people across ages. A second 7 to 11 cycle PCR used barcoded and J-beta primers. Through a template-switch adaptor with 12 random nucleotides, each cDNA molecule received a tag. TCRdb fed the 5' RACE reads into MiXCR, producing one record per CDR3 protein. The table includes roughly 800,000 distinct CDR3 sequences, over 45% detected once. General study findings and limits: Among long-lived donors, naive CD4+ cells were more numerous and diversity higher than in aged donors.

Researchers isolated at least 6 million PBMCs per sample. The source of this sequence is a man aged 30-40 years in good health. The specimen was blood. The V call is TRBV6-1, the J call TRBJ1-5; a possible D gene is TRBD1 (6 bases). This CDR3 reads CASSTGFSQPQHF. The CDR3 DNA reads TGTGCCAGCAGCACAGGGTTCAGTCAGCCCCAGCATTTT.